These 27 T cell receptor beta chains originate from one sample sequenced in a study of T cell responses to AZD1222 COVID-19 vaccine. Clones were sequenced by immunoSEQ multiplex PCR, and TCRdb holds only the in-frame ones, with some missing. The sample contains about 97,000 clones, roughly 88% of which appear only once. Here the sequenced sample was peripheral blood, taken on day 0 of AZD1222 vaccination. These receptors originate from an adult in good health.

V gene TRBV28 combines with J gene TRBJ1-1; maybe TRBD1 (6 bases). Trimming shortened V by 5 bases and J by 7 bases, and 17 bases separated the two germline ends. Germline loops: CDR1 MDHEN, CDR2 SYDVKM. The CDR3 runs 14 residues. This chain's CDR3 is CASSTTRQALEAFF. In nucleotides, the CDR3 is TGTGCCAGCAGTACCACCCGACAGGCCCTTGAAGCTTTCTTT.

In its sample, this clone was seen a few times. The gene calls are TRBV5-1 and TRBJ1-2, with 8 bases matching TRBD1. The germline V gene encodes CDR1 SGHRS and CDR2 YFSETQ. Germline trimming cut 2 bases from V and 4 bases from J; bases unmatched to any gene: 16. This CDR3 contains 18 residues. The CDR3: CASSLSLQGASKSYGYTF. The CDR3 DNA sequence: TGCGCCAGCAGCTTATCCCTCCAGGGGGCATCGAAGAGCTATGGCTACACCTTC.

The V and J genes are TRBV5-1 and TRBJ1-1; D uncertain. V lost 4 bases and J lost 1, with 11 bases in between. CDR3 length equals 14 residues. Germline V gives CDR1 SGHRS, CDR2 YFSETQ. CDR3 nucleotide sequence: TGCGCCAGCAGCGCGTATAGCCAGAACACTGAAGCTTTCTTT. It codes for CASSAYSQNTEAFF.

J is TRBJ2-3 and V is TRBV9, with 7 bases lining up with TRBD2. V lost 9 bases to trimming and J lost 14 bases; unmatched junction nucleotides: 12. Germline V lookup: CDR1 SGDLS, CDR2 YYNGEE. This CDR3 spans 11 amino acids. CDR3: CATKGRVTGYF. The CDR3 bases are TGTGCCACCAAAGGGAGGGTTACGGGGTATTTT.

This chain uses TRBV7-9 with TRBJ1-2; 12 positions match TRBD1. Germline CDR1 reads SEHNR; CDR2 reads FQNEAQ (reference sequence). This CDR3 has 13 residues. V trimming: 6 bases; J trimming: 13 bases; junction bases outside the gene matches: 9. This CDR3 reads CASREQGQGARTF. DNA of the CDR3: TGTGCCAGCAGGGAACAGGGACAGGGGGCGCGCACCTTC.

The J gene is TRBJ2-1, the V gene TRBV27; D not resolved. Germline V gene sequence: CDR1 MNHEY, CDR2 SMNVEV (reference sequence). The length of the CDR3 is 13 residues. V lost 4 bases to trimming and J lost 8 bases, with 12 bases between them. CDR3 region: CASSYDPRDEQFF. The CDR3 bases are TGTGCCAGCAGTTACGACCCAAGGGATGAGCAGTTCTTC.

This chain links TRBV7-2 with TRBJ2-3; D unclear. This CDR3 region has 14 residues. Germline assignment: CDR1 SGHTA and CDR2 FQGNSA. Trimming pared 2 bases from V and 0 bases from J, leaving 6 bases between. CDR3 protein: CASSLLSSTDTQYF. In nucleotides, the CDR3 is TGTGCCAGCAGCTTATTGAGTAGCACAGATACGCAGTATTTT.

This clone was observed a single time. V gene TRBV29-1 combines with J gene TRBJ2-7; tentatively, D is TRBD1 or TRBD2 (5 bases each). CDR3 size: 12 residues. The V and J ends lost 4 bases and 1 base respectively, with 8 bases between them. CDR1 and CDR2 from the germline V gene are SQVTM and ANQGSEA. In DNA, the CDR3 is TGCAGCGTTGGGGGGATATCCTACGAGCAGTACTTC. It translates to CSVGGISYEQYF.

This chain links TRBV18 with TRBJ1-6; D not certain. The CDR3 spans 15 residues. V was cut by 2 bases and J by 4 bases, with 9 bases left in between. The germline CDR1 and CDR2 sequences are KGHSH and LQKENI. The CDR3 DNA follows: TGTGCCAGCTCACCAAGTCTGTTGTATAATTCACCCCTCCACTTT. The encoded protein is CASSPSLLYNSPLHF. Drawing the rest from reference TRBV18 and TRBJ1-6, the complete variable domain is NAGVMQNPRHLVRRRGQEARLRCSPMKGHSHVYWYRQLPEEGLKFMVYLQKENIIDESGMPKERFSAEFPKEGPSILRIQQVVRGDSAAYFCASSPSLLYNSPLHFGNGTRLTVT.

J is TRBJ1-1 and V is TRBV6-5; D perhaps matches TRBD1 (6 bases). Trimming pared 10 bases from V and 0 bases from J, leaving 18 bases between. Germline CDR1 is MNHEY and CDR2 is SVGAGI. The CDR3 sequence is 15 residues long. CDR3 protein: CATESGVLMNTEAFF. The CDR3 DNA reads TGTGCCACCGAGTCAGGGGTCTTAATGAACACTGAAGCTTTCTTT.

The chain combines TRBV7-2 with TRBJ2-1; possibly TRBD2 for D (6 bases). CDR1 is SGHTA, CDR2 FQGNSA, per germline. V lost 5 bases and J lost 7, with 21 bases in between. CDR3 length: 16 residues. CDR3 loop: CASSRQRAPGSNEQFF. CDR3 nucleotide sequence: TGTGCCAGCAGCCGCCAGCGGGCCCCCGGGAGTAATGAGCAGTTCTTC.

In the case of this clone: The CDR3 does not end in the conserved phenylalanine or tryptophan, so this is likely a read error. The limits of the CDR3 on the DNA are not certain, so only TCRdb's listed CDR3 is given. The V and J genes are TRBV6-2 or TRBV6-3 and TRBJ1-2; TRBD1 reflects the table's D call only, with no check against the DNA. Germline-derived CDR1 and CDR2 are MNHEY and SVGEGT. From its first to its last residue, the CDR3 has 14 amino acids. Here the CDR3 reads CASSSAGDRDPDPV.

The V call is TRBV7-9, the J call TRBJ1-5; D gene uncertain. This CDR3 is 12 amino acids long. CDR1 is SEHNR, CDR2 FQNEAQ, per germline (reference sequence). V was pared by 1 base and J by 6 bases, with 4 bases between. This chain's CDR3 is CASSLESQPQHF. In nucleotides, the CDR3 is TGTGCCAGCAGCTTAGAAAGTCAGCCCCAGCATTTT.

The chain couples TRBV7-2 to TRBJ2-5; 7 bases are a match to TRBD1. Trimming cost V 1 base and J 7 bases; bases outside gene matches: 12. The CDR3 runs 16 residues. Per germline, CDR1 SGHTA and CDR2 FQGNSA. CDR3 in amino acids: CASSLGRGGALGTQYF. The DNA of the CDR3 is TGTGCCAGCAGCTTAGGTAGAGGGGGCGCATTAGGGACCCAGTACTTC.

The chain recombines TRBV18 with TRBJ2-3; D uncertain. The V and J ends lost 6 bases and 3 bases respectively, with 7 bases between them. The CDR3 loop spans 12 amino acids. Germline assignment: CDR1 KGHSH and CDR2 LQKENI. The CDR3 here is CASSPPTDTQYF. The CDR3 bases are TGTGCCAGCTCGCCCCCTACAGATACGCAGTATTTT.

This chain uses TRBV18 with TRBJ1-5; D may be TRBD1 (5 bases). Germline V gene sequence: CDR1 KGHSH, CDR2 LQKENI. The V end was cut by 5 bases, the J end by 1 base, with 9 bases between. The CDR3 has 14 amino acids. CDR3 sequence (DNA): TGTGCCAGCTCAGGGGGTAGCAGCAATCAGCCCCAGCATTTT. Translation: CASSGGSSNQPQHF.

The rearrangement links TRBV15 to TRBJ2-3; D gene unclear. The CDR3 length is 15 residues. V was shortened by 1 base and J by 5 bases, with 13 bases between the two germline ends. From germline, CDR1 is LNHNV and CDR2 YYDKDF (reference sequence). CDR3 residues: CATSRVTSNGDTQYF. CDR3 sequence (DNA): TGTGCCACCAGCAGAGTGACCTCTAACGGAGATACGCAGTATTTT.

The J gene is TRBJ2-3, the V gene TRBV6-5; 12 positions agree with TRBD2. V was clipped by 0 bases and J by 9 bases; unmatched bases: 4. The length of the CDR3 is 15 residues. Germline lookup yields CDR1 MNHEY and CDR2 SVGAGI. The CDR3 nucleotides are TGTGCCAGCAGTTACTCGGGACTAGCGGGCCAAACGCAGTATTTT. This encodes CASSYSGLAGQTQYF.

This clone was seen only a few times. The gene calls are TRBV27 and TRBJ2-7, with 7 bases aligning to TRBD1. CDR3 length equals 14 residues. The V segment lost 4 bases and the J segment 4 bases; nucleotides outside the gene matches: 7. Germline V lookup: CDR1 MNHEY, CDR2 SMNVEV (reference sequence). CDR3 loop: CASSSLGTEYEQYF. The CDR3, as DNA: TGTGCCAGCAGTTCCCTTGGGACAGAGTACGAGCAGTACTTC.

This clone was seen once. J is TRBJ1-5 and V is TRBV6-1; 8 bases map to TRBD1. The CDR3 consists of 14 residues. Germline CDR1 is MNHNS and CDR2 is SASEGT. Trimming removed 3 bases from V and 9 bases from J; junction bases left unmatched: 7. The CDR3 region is CASSDTAGTGPQHF. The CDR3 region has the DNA TGTGCCAGCAGTGACACGGCCGGGACAGGGCCCCAGCATTTT.

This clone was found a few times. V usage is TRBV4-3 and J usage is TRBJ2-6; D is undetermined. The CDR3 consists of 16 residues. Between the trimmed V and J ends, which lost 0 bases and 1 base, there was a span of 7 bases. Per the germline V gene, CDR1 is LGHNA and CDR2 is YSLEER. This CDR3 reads CASSQEVGSGANVLTF. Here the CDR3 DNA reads TGCGCCAGCAGCCAAGAGGTGGGTTCTGGGGCCAACGTCCTGACTTTC.

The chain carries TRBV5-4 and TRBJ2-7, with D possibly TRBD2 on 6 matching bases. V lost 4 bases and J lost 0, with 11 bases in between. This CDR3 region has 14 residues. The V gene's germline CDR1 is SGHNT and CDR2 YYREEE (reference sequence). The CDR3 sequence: CASSGRGPSYEQYF. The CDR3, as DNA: TGTGCCAGCAGCGGGCGGGGACCCTCCTACGAGCAGTACTTC.

CDR3 protein: CASRTGFPTEAFF. CDR3 DNA: TGTGCCAGCAGGACAGGGTTCCCGACTGAAGCTTTCTTT. V gene TRBV7-9 combines with J gene TRBJ1-1; 7 bases map to TRBD1. The CDR3 covers 13 residues. CDR1 and CDR2 (germline): SEHNR, FQNEAQ (reference sequence). V shed 6 bases and J 5 bases; nucleotides not matched to a gene: 6.

CDR3 sequence reads: CASSDSGGYNEQFF. As DNA, the CDR3 is TGTGCCAGCAGTGACTCGGGGGGCTACAATGAGCAGTTCTTC. The chain uses TRBV6-4 and TRBJ2-1, with D possibly TRBD2 on 6 matching bases. Germline CDR1 and CDR2: MRHNA and SNTAGT. Trimming cost V 0 bases and J 3 bases, with 6 bases left between them. The CDR3 is 14 amino acids.

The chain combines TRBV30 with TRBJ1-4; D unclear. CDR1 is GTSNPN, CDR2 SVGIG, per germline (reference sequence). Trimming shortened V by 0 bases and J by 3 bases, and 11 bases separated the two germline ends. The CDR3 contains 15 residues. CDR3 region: CAWSVAARPNEKLFF. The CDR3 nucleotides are TGTGCCTGGAGTGTTGCGGCTCGACCTAATGAAAAACTGTTTTTT.

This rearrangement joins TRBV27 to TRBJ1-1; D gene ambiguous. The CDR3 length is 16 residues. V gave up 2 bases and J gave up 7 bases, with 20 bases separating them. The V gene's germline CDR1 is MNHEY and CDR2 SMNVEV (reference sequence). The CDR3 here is CASSLTPLRVANEAFF. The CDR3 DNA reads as TGTGCCAGCAGTTTAACCCCACTCCGGGTGGCAAATGAAGCTTTCTTT.

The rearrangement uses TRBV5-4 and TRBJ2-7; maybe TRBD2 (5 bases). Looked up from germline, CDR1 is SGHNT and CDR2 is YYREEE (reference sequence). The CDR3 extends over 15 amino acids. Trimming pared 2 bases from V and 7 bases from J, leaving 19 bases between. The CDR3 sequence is CASSLFGERVGEQYF. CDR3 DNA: TGTGCCAGCAGCTTATTCGGGGAGCGTGTAGGAGAGCAGTACTTC.